The entry that follows covers one T cell receptor beta chain sequence. Antigen specificity is unknown. V was cut by 5 bases and J by 5 bases, with 12 bases left in between. The CDR3 contains 14 residues. From germline, CDR1 is SGHAT and CDR2 FQNNGV. Only in-frame clones appear in the TCRdb table, and some are missing; sequencing was by immunoSEQ multiplex PCR. The table has under 100,000 clones, roughly 84% seen once. None of the glioblastoma patients had an isocitrate dehydrogenase mutation. The data were taken from a study of glioma-infiltrating T cells after dendritic cell vaccination. Looking at the study overall: Monocyte-derived dendritic cells, cultured 6 to 8 days with IL-4 and GM-CSF, were pulsed with autologous tumor lysate. Broader study findings: No direct clonality-survival link was found; a diverse polyclonal response may matter.

This material consisted of blood, taken before dendritic cell vaccination. The chain recombines TRBV11-2 with TRBJ2-2; TRBD1 is a possible D gene (5 bases). The receptor was isolated from a human donor with glioblastoma. CDR3: CASSPARGTGELFF. CDR3 sequence (DNA): TGTGCCAGCAGCCCCGCAAGGGGAACCGGGGAGCTGTTTTTT.